This T cell receptor beta chain originates from a study of T-cell memory formation after mild COVID-19. Overall study findings and caveats: Clones that contracted clustered mainly in CM and EM if CD4+ and in EMRA if CD8+.

The CDR3 has 13 amino acids. The V gene lost 5 bases and the J gene lost 2 bases, with 10 bases spanning the gap. Germline values: CDR1 SGHRS, CDR2 YFSETQ. TCRdb re-called the 5' RACE reads through MiXCR, storing one row per CDR3 protein. This repertoire shows about 430,000 distinct CDR3 sequences, roughly 17% found once; its top ten account for about a fifth. Points on this clonotype: Antigen specificity is unknown.

This rearrangement joins TRBV5-1 to TRBJ1-1; D is unclear. The sequence was collected from a man between 18 and 35 years old who had mild COVID-19 (a few samples of this study predate the infection). Cell type and time point are not known. The sequenced sample consisted of PBMCs or a T cell subset sorted from them (not recorded which). The CDR3: CASRRETNTEAFF. CDR3 nucleotide sequence: TGCGCCAGCAGAAGGGAGACAAACACTGAAGCTTTCTTT. Full variable domain (outside the CDR3, taken from reference TRBV5-1 and TRBJ1-1): KAGVTQTPRYLIKTRGQQVTLSCSPISGHRSVSWYQQTPGQGLQFLFEYFSETQRNKGNFPGRFSGRQFSNSRSEMNVSTLELGDSALYLCASRRETNTEAFFGQGTRLTVV.